The 17 T cell receptor beta chains reported below all come from one sample, sequenced in a study of blood T cell repertoires in COVID-19. Only in-frame clones appear in the TCRdb table, and some are missing; sequencing was by immunoSEQ multiplex PCR. The profile covers roughly 190,000 clones, with roughly 77% appearing a single time and about a sixth taken by the ten largest. Sequenced input: PBMCs or T cells enriched from blood (not recorded which). The receptors stem from a woman aged 50 to 60 with acute COVID-19.

This clone was detected a few times. V and J are TRBV6-5 and TRBJ2-1; D remains unclear. The CDR3 is made up of 15 amino acids. The V end was cut by 5 bases, the J end by 7 bases, with 18 bases between. Per the germline V gene, CDR1 is MNHEY and CDR2 is SVGAGI. The CDR3 DNA sequence: TGTGCCAGCAGTATCAGACCCGCTCCGGGTAATGAGCAGTTCTTC. It encodes CASSIRPAPGNEQFF.

This rearrangement joins TRBV7-8 to TRBJ2-1; perhaps TRBD2 as D (6 bases). Germline V gene data show CDR1 as SGHVS and CDR2 as FQNEAQ. This CDR3 comprises 14 residues. V was clipped by 1 base and J by 7 bases, with 11 bases between them. The CDR3 coding sequence is TGTGCCAGCAGCTTAGAGGCGGGACGGAATGAGCAGTTCTTC. It yields the protein CASSLEAGRNEQFF.

CDR3 in amino acids: CASSFGGETQYF. CDR3 nucleotide sequence: TGTGCCAGCAGTTTCGGGGGAGAGACCCAGTACTTC. The chain links TRBV28 to TRBJ2-5; TRBD2 is a possible D gene (6 bases). Trimming took 3 bases from V and 4 from J, leaving 6 bases between them. The CDR3 extends over 12 amino acids. Germline CDR1 is MDHEN and CDR2 is SYDVKM.

The V and J genes are TRBV7-8 and TRBJ2-3; 10 positions agree with TRBD1. V was clipped by 5 bases and J by 3 bases; unmatched bases: 5. This CDR3 is 15 amino acids long. Germline CDR1 and CDR2: SGHVS and FQNEAQ. The CDR3 loop is CASSPRTGGTDTQYF. DNA of the CDR3: TGTGCCAGCAGCCCGAGGACAGGGGGTACAGATACGCAGTATTTT.

This clone was recorded a few times. The chain employs TRBV30 and TRBJ1-6; D unresolved. CDR3 length: 13 amino acids. Germline V gene sequence: CDR1 GTSNPN, CDR2 SVGIG (reference sequence). Deletions cut 1 base from V and 13 bases from J, with 14 bases between. CDR3 amino acids: CAWSASEYVPLHF. DNA for the CDR3: TGTGCCTGGAGTGCCAGCGAGTATGTTCCCCTCCACTTT.

The V call is TRBV7-8, the J call TRBJ1-3, with a possible D match to TRBD1 (6 bases). The CDR3 is made up of 16 amino acids. Germline CDR1 and CDR2: SGHVS and FQNEAQ. V lost 1 base and J lost 3, with 13 bases in between. In DNA, the CDR3 is TGTGCCAGCAGCTTAGAGCGGGGGGCGGTTGGAAACACCATATATTTT. This encodes CASSLERGAVGNTIYF.

The chain is built from TRBV10-2 and TRBJ2-7, with D possibly being TRBD2 (6 bases). The CDR3 consists of 11 residues. Germline values: CDR1 WSHSY, CDR2 SAAADI. Trimming shortened V by 5 bases and J by 6 bases, and 8 bases separated the two germline ends. CDR3 DNA sequence: TGCGCCAGCAGTCTCGGGGGCGAGCAGTACGTC. Its translation: CASSLGGEQYV.

V usage is TRBV19 and J usage is TRBJ1-1; unclear D gene. Germline V gives CDR1 LNHDA, CDR2 SQIVND (reference sequence). V was trimmed by 6 bases and J by 1 base, leaving 15 bases between them. The CDR3 totals 15 residues. In nucleotides, the CDR3 is TGTGCCAGTAGCCCACTCCCCTCCCGGAACACTGAAGCTTTCTTT. This sequence encodes CASSPLPSRNTEAFF.

This clone was observed a handful of times. J is TRBJ1-2 and V is TRBV6-5, with 11 bases lining up with TRBD1. Germline CDR1 MNHEY, CDR2 SVGAGI. The CDR3 totals 15 residues. Trimming took 8 bases from V and 4 from J; bases not matched to a gene: 9. CDR3 DNA: TGTGCCAGCTTGGGTGTGGGGACAGGGGGCTATGGCTACACCTTC. It yields the protein CASLGVGTGGYGYTF.

The rearrangement links TRBV19 to TRBJ2-1, with 9 bases lining up with TRBD1. CDR3 size: 12 residues. Germline CDR1 LNHDA, CDR2 SQIVND (reference sequence). V lost 11 bases to trimming and J lost 9 bases; unmatched junction nucleotides: 8. In nucleotides, the CDR3 is TGTGCCTGCCGGGACAGGGCGCCTGAGCAGTTCTTC. Translation: CACRDRAPEQFF. Looking up the rest from reference TRBV19 and TRBJ2-1 gives the full variable domain: DGGITQSPKYLFRKEGQNVTLSCEQNLNHDAMYWYRQDPGQGLRLIYYSQIVNDFQKGDIAEGYSVSREKKESFPLTVTSAQKNPTAFYLCACRDRAPEQFFGPGTRLTVL.

The V gene is TRBV5-1, the J gene TRBJ2-1; 8 bases are shared with TRBD2. This CDR3 comprises 17 residues. The J segment lost 5 bases and the V segment lost 1 base, leaving 11 bases of the junction unmatched. CDR1 SGHRS and CDR2 YFSETQ come from the germline V gene. The CDR3 is CASSLIGGGIYDNEQFF. CDR3 nucleotide sequence: TGCGCCAGCAGCTTGATAGGCGGGGGGATTTATGACAATGAGCAGTTCTTC.

The chain is built from TRBV7-9 and TRBJ1-5, with TRBD1 as a possible D gene (5 bases). This CDR3 comprises 15 residues. The germline V gene has CDR1 SEHNR and CDR2 FQNEAQ (reference sequence). V lost 5 bases and J 0 bases, leaving 11 bases between the germline ends. The CDR3 sequence: CASSRGQDSNQPQHF. CDR3 coding DNA: TGTGCCAGCAGCCGCGGACAAGATAGCAATCAGCCCCAGCATTTT.

This clone was detected a few times. V gene TRBV6-5 combines with J gene TRBJ2-2, with D perhaps TRBD1 (5 bases). Trimming took off 7 bases at V and 6 bases at J, with 15 bases between the two ends. The CDR3 loop spans 14 amino acids. Per germline, CDR1 MNHEY and CDR2 SVGAGI. CDR3 in amino acids: CASIRAGSSGELFF. CDR3 DNA: TGTGCCAGCATTAGGGCAGGGTCGTCCGGGGAGCTGTTTTTT.

The chain links TRBV12-1 to TRBJ2-1; the table's D call, TRBD2, has no DNA check behind it. TRBV12-1 is designated a pseudogene. The CDR3 is made up of 16 amino acids. The CDR3 protein is CASSFVPGLAAPEQFF. Written as DNA, the CDR3 is TGTGCCAGCAGCTTTGTCCCGGGACTAGCGGCGCCTGAGCAGTTCTTC.

The rearrangement links TRBV5-1 to TRBJ2-7; maybe TRBD1 (6 bases). Trimming left V 3 bases short and J 0 bases short, with 10 bases between. The CDR3 totals 14 residues. CDR1 SGHRS and CDR2 YFSETQ come from the germline V gene. The CDR3 sequence: CASSSGDDSYEQYV. The CDR3 DNA reads as TGCGCCAGCAGCTCAGGGGACGACTCCTACGAGCAGTACGTC.

This chain joins TRBV7-8 and TRBJ1-1; tentative D call: TRBD1 (6 bases). The CDR3 has 18 residues. Germline lookup yields CDR1 SGHVS and CDR2 FQNEAQ. The V end lost 0 bases, the J end lost 5 bases, and 22 bases lay between the germline ends. This chain's CDR3 is CASSLAHSSTGVRTEAFF. The CDR3 DNA sequence: TGTGCCAGCAGCTTAGCCCATTCCTCGACAGGCGTACGGACTGAAGCTTTCTTT.

The chain employs TRBV11-2 and TRBJ1-1, with 9 bases lining up with TRBD1. Germline trimming cut 5 bases from V and 10 bases from J; bases unmatched to any gene: 8. CDR1 is SGHAT, CDR2 FQNNGV, per germline. The CDR3 consists of 13 residues. CDR3 loop: CASSVGQGIGAFF. CDR3 nucleotide sequence: TGTGCCAGCAGCGTGGGACAGGGCATCGGAGCTTTCTTT.